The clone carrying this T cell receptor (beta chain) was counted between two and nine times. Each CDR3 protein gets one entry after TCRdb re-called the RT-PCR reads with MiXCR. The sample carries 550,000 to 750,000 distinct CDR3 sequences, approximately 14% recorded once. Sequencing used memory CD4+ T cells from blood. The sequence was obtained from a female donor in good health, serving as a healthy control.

CDR3 in amino acids: CASSPWTGGTKNIQYF. The CDR3 DNA is TGTGCCAGCAGCCCCTGGACAGGGGGCACCAAAAACATTCAGTACTTC. J is TRBJ2-4 and V is TRBV7-9, with 11 bases matching TRBD1. The CDR3 length is 16 residues. Germline V gene data show CDR1 as SEHNR and CDR2 as FQNEAQ (reference sequence). The V segment lost 5 bases and the J segment 2 bases; nucleotides outside the gene matches: 5.